Below, 26 T cell receptor beta chains from the same sample are listed, as sequenced in a study of beta chain features in type 1 diabetes listed by TCRdb under 2018. These receptors' targets are unknown. The method was the immunoSEQ multiplex PCR assay. All of the isolated RNA was reverse transcribed with the High Capacity cDNA Reverse Transcription Kit, so expressed TCRB transcripts were sequenced. TCRdb re-hosts the immuneACCESS table, in-frame sequences only. Its copies lack some clones; in the studies checked, an unresolved V gene accounts for under half of them, and the cause for the rest is not known. The sample includes about 700,000 clones, with around 15% observed a single time. The biggest ten clones account for approximately 0.022% of the sample. Findings and caveats that apply to the study as a whole: In all four CD4+ subsets, TCRB CDR3 length was moderately but significantly shorter in type 1 diabetes patients.

The sequenced sample was naive CD4+ T cells from blood. Taken with the paper, the label for cell subset or site translates to: true naive CD4+ T cells. Source of these receptors: a man aged 18 to 30 with type 1 diabetes.

The rearrangement uses TRBV9 and TRBJ2-3; D not resolved. V dropped 7 bases and J dropped 3 bases, with 9 bases sitting between them. Germline CDR1 and CDR2: SGDLS and YYNGEE. The CDR3 covers 12 residues. The CDR3 DNA reads TGTGCCAGCGACCGTTTAACAGATACGCAGTATTTT. Translation: CASDRLTDTQYF.

This clone has just a few counts. CDR3 protein: CASSEAGGSGNTIYF. The CDR3, as DNA: TGTGCCAGCAGTGAAGCCGGGGGCTCTGGAAACACCATATATTTT. This chain connects TRBV6-1 to TRBJ1-3; weak D call: TRBD1 (5 bases). Germline V gene data show CDR1 as MNHNS and CDR2 as SASEGT. Deletions cut 0 bases from V and 0 bases from J, with 6 bases between. The CDR3 runs 15 residues.

The chain combines TRBV10-1 with TRBJ1-2; D might be TRBD1 (6 bases). This CDR3 is 13 amino acids long. The V gene lost 4 bases and the J gene lost 6 bases, with 12 bases spanning the gap. Germline CDR1 WNHNN, CDR2 SYGVQD (reference sequence). CDR3 nucleotide sequence: TGCGCCAGCAGTGGAACTTCAGGGGATGGCTACACCTTC. It specifies CASSGTSGDGYTF.

The rearrangement links TRBV6-5 to TRBJ2-5; 8 bases align to TRBD2. The germline V gene has CDR1 MNHEY and CDR2 SVGAGI. After removal of 0 bases from V and 5 bases from J, the junction contained 5 bases not matched to a gene. CDR3 length: 15 residues. The DNA for the CDR3 is TGTGCCAGCAGTTACTCGGGACTAGATTTGGAGACCCAGTACTTC. Amino acid sequence: CASSYSGLDLETQYF.

The genes are TRBV4-1 and TRBJ2-2; D ambiguous. Trimming stripped 0 bases from V and 15 bases from J, with 17 bases between. Germline V lookup: CDR1 MGHRA, CDR2 YSYEKL. This CDR3 is built from 14 residues. The CDR3 region is CASSQDHPRAGVFF. In DNA form, the CDR3 reads TGCGCCAGCAGCCAAGACCACCCTAGGGCAGGCGTGTTTTTT.

This clone was observed a few times. CDR3 amino acids: CASSQQTGSYEQYF. The CDR3 bases are TGTGCCAGCAGTCAACAGACAGGCTCCTACGAGCAGTACTTC. The V and J genes are TRBV6-5 and TRBJ2-7; D is perhaps TRBD1 (6 bases). This CDR3 is 14 amino acids long. Germline V gene lookup returns CDR1 MNHEY and CDR2 SVGAGI. V lost 5 bases and J lost 0, with 11 bases in between.

The V call is TRBV10-3, the J call TRBJ2-7, with 8 bases aligning to TRBD2. Germline values: CDR1 ENHRY, CDR2 SYGVKD. CDR3 length: 16 amino acids. Trimming cost V 0 bases and J 6 bases; bases outside gene matches: 10. CDR3 amino acids: CAISESGKAGVAEQYF. For the CDR3, the DNA is TGTGCCATCAGTGAGTCTGGGAAAGCGGGGGTAGCCGAGCAGTACTTC.

This clone showed up just a few times. The chain recombines TRBV4-1 with TRBJ1-5, with a weak D call TRBD1 (5 bases). The CDR3 runs to 15 residues. CDR1 is MGHRA, CDR2 YSYEKL, per germline. The V gene lost 4 bases and the J gene lost 7 bases, with 17 bases spanning the gap. CDR3 residues: CASSPGRGGEQPQHF. DNA for the CDR3: TGCGCCAGCAGCCCGGGGCGTGGAGGTGAGCAGCCCCAGCATTTT.

This clone was found a few times. This chain uses TRBV7-2 with TRBJ2-5, with D unclear. Trimming cost V 5 bases and J 8 bases, with 12 bases left between them. The CDR3 runs to 12 residues. CDR1 is SGHTA and CDR2 is FQGNSA in the germline V gene. CDR3 region: CASSPGLITQYF. The CDR3 DNA is TGTGCCAGCAGCCCGGGTTTGATTACCCAGTACTTC. The variable domain in full, with the rest retrieved from reference TRBV7-2 and TRBJ2-5, is GAGVSQSPSNKVTEKGKDVELRCDPISGHTALYWYRQSLGQGLEFLIYFQGNSAPDKSGLPSDRFSAERTGGSVSTLTIQRTQQEDSAVYLCASSPGLITQYFGPGTRLLVL.

This clone was recorded a few times. J is TRBJ1-2 and V is TRBV29-1; D is uncertain. CDR1 SQVTM and CDR2 ANQGSEA come from the germline V gene. The CDR3 is 15 amino acids. V lost 4 bases and J 1 base, leaving 16 bases between the germline ends. DNA of the CDR3: TGCAGCGTTGCACCATCACGGGGTGTTAACTATGGCTACACCTTC. Translated: CSVAPSRGVNYGYTF.

The chain uses TRBV29-1 and TRBJ1-3, with a tentative D call TRBD1 (6 bases). Germline CDR1 reads SQVTM; CDR2 reads ANQGSEA. The V and J ends lost 3 bases and 0 bases respectively, with 6 bases between them. There are 13 residues in the CDR3. CDR3 loop: CSVETGSGNTIYF. In nucleotides, the CDR3 is TGCAGCGTTGAGACAGGCTCTGGAAACACCATATATTTT.

Only a few counts were recorded for this clone. V gene TRBV15 combines with J gene TRBJ1-2; D is ambiguous. This CDR3 region has 15 residues. The germline CDR1 and CDR2 sequences are LNHNV and YYDKDF (reference sequence). The V and J ends lost 3 bases and 4 bases respectively, with 15 bases between them. CDR3 in DNA: TGTGCCACCAGCAGGGCAGAATCTTTGGGCTATGGCTACACCTTC. This sequence encodes CATSRAESLGYGYTF.

This clone was observed a few times. The V call is TRBV5-1, the J call TRBJ2-7; perhaps TRBD1 as D (6 bases). Trimming stripped 1 base from V and 4 bases from J, with 15 bases between. This CDR3 has 15 amino acids. Germline CDR1 reads SGHRS; CDR2 reads YFSETQ. CDR3 bases: TGCGCCAGCAGCTTGAACCCCGACAGGAGATACGAGCAGTACTTC. This translates into CASSLNPDRRYEQYF. The variable domain in full, completed from reference TRBV5-1 and TRBJ2-7, reads KAGVTQTPRYLIKTRGQQVTLSCSPISGHRSVSWYQQTPGQGLQFLFEYFSETQRNKGNFPGRFSGRQFSNSRSEMNVSTLELGDSALYLCASSLNPDRRYEQYFGPGTRLTVT.

This clone came up a few times. The chain combines TRBV29-1 with TRBJ2-1; 7 bases are a match to TRBD2. V gave up 4 bases and J gave up 7 bases; unmatched junction bases: 13. Germline V CDR1 and CDR2: SQVTM, ANQGSEA. The CDR3 spans 15 residues. CDR3 sequence: CSVGRAGERGNEQFF. The CDR3 DNA sequence: TGCAGCGTTGGCAGGGCGGGGGAGCGAGGAAATGAGCAGTTCTTC.

This clone was counted between two and nine times. CDR3 in amino acids: CAWSGPGGGTEAFF. In nucleotides, the CDR3 is TGTGCCTGGAGTGGCCCCGGAGGGGGCACTGAAGCTTTCTTT. V is TRBV30 and J is TRBJ1-1, with TRBD1 as a possible D gene (6 bases). V was shortened by 1 base and J by 4 bases, with 13 bases between the two germline ends. CDR1 is GTSNPN, CDR2 SVGIG, per germline (reference sequence). This CDR3 has 14 amino acids. Full variable domain (outside the CDR3, taken from reference TRBV30 and TRBJ1-1): SQTIHQWPATLVQPVGSPLSLECTVEGTSNPNLYWYRQAAGRGLQLLFYSVGIGQISSEVPQNLSASRPQDRQFILSSKKLLLSDSGFYLCAWSGPGGGTEAFFGQGTRLTVV.

The table lists this clone with a few counts. This chain uses TRBV5-1 with TRBJ2-7, with 7 bases that match TRBD1. V lost 6 bases, J lost 0 bases, and 9 bases stayed unmatched. From germline, CDR1 is SGHRS and CDR2 YFSETQ. The CDR3 covers 15 residues. CDR3 sequence: CASTQTGYGSYEQYF. In nucleotides, the CDR3 is TGCGCCAGCACCCAGACAGGGTACGGCTCCTACGAGCAGTACTTC.

The chain joins TRBV7-9 to TRBJ1-4, with D perhaps TRBD1 (6 bases). Germline loops: CDR1 SEHNR, CDR2 FQNEAQ (reference sequence). The CDR3 spans 17 residues. Trimming took off 6 bases at V and 0 bases at J, with 17 bases between the two ends. Here the CDR3 DNA reads TGTGCCAGCAGGCAACAGGGCCCTCCTGCAACTAATGAAAAACTGTTTTTT. It encodes CASRQQGPPATNEKLFF. Variable domain in full (rest from reference TRBV7-9 and TRBJ1-4): DTGVSQNPRHKITKRGQNVTFRCDPISEHNRLYWYRQTLGQGPEFLTYFQNEAQLEKSRLLSDRFSAERPKGSFSTLEIQRTEQGDSAMYLCASRQQGPPATNEKLFFGSGTQLSVL.

This clone was recorded a few times. This chain joins TRBV30 and TRBJ1-2; unclear D gene. The CDR3 totals 12 residues. The V gene's germline CDR1 is GTSNPN and CDR2 SVGIG (reference sequence). The V gene lost 0 bases and the J gene lost 4 bases, with 6 bases spanning the gap. The CDR3, as DNA: TGTGCCTGGAGTGTACGGTCCTATGGCTACACCTTC. Protein product: CAWSVRSYGYTF.

The genes are TRBV4-1 and TRBJ1-3; D not certain. CDR1 and CDR2 (germline): MGHRA, YSYEKL. V gave up 3 bases and J gave up 2 bases, with 11 bases separating them. The CDR3 extends over 15 amino acids. Here the CDR3 DNA reads TGCGCCAGCAGCCAGGCCGAGGCAACTGGAAACACCATATATTTT. Protein product: CASSQAEATGNTIYF.

The genes are TRBV14 and TRBJ2-3; TRBD2 might be the D (6 bases). V lost 1 base and J lost 6, with 8 bases in between. This CDR3 spans 13 amino acids. Germline V gives CDR1 SGHDN, CDR2 FVKESK. The CDR3 protein is CASSQGRVDTQYF. CDR3 DNA sequence: TGTGCCAGCAGCCAAGGGAGGGTGGATACGCAGTATTTT.

V usage is TRBV25-1 and J usage is TRBJ2-3, with TRBD1 as a possible D gene (5 bases). Germline CDR1 reads MGHDK; CDR2 reads SYGVNS. This CDR3 comprises 16 residues. The V gene lost 3 bases and the J gene lost 3 bases, with 16 bases spanning the gap. This CDR3 reads CASSDSGRSGTDTQYF. CDR3 bases: TGTGCCAGCAGTGATTCGGGCAGGTCAGGGACAGATACGCAGTATTTT.

The chain uses TRBV25-1 and TRBJ2-2, with D possibly TRBD1 on 6 matching bases. CDR3 length: 16 residues. The V gene lost 4 bases and the J gene lost 6 bases, with 18 bases spanning the gap. Germline CDR1 and CDR2: MGHDK and SYGVNS. DNA for the CDR3: TGTGCCAGCAGTGTACACAGGGCTCCTGGCCCCGGGGAGCTGTTTTTT. It encodes CASSVHRAPGPGELFF.

The V gene is TRBV30, the J gene TRBJ1-2; D is possibly TRBD1 (5 bases). The CDR3 loop spans 14 amino acids. The germline V gene has CDR1 GTSNPN and CDR2 SVGIG (reference sequence). Trimming removed 2 bases at V and 0 bases at J, with 10 bases between. This chain's CDR3 is CAWSRDSSNYGYTF. The CDR3 DNA reads TGTGCCTGGAGTAGAGACAGTTCTAACTATGGCTACACCTTC.

The chain is built from TRBV7-2 and TRBJ2-3; TRBD1 or TRBD2 may be the D gene (6 bases each). Germline lookup yields CDR1 SGHTA and CDR2 FQGNSA. V was trimmed by 6 bases and J by 2 bases, leaving 18 bases between them. This CDR3 has 16 amino acids. CDR3 sequence reads: CASSTGATSLTDTQYF. For the CDR3, the DNA is TGTGCCAGCAGTACGGGGGCTACCTCCCTCACAGATACGCAGTATTTT. The full variable domain, its missing parts supplied by reference TRBV7-2 and TRBJ2-3, is GAGVSQSPSNKVTEKGKDVELRCDPISGHTALYWYRQSLGQGLEFLIYFQGNSAPDKSGLPSDRFSAERTGGSVSTLTIQRTQQEDSAVYLCASSTGATSLTDTQYFGPGTRLTVL.

This clone was recorded a few times. V is TRBV28 and J is TRBJ1-3, with D possibly being TRBD1 (5 bases). Deletions cut 8 bases from V and 2 bases from J, with 10 bases between. Germline CDR1 reads MDHEN; CDR2 reads SYDVKM. CDR3 size: 13 residues. CDR3 DNA: TGTGCCAGCTTCGGGGGGACTGGAAACACCATATATTTT. Residues: CASFGGTGNTIYF.

This clone has just a few counts. This chain joins TRBV7-2 and TRBJ2-1; TRBD1 or TRBD2 may be the D gene (5 bases each). Germline V gene lookup returns CDR1 SGHTA and CDR2 FQGNSA. The V and J ends lost 4 bases and 5 bases respectively, with 21 bases between them. CDR3 length equals 17 residues. The CDR3 here is CASSSGVGAVPNNEQFF. CDR3 nucleotides: TGTGCCAGCAGCTCCGGGGTTGGGGCTGTGCCTAACAATGAGCAGTTCTTC.